A selection of T cell receptor beta chains follows, all from one sample in a study of neurological immune-mediated disorders. TCRdb re-derived calls from the 5' RACE reads in MiXCR, one entry per CDR3 protein. The sample contains 45,000 to 50,000 distinct CDR3 sequences, 3.5% to 5.5% of which appear only once. Sequenced sample: PBMCs. The receptors come from a woman aged 55-70 years with multiple sclerosis. The conserved cysteine and the conserved F or W are not part of the CDR3 here. A D gene is named only where the DNA matches it firmly.

v_call: TRBV6-5
j_call: TRBJ2-7
d_call: NA
cdr3_aa: ASSLTRSSYEQY

v_call: TRBV7-9
j_call: TRBJ2-2
d_call: NA
cdr3_aa: ASSLEVISGELF

v_call: TRBV12-3/TRBV12-4
j_call: TRBJ1-4
d_call: NA
cdr3_aa: ASSSVNEKLF

v_call: TRBV4-3
j_call: TRBJ1-1
d_call: NA
cdr3_aa: ASSAGSTEAF

v_call: TRBV27
j_call: TRBJ2-1
d_call: NA
cdr3_aa: ASSLMEGLAVGQF

v_call: TRBV28
j_call: TRBJ2-7
d_call: NA
cdr3_aa: ASSLSRVEQY

v_call: TRBV25-1
j_call: TRBJ1-1
d_call: NA
cdr3_aa: ASSELGHTEAF

v_call: TRBV3-1
j_call: TRBJ2-1
d_call: TRBD2
cdr3_aa: ASRGGESGDEQF

v_call: TRBV12-3/TRBV12-4
j_call: TRBJ2-1
d_call: NA
cdr3_aa: ASSLGVEHEQF

v_call: TRBV20-1
j_call: TRBJ2-7
d_call: TRBD1
cdr3_aa: SATDRGYEQY

v_call: TRBV10-3
j_call: TRBJ2-3
d_call: TRBD2
cdr3_aa: AISREREGTDTQY

v_call: TRBV20-1
j_call: TRBJ1-3
d_call: TRBD1
cdr3_aa: SAPDRGLGNTIY

v_call: TRBV11-2
j_call: TRBJ2-1
d_call: TRBD2
cdr3_aa: ASSLGLAGGLNEQF

v_call: TRBV20-1
j_call: TRBJ1-1
d_call: NA
cdr3_aa: SARASLDGATEAF

v_call: TRBV20-1
j_call: TRBJ2-1
d_call: TRBD2
cdr3_aa: SAAASGRSGNEQF

v_call: TRBV27
j_call: TRBJ1-1
d_call: NA
cdr3_aa: ASSLSGESNFEAF

v_call: TRBV6-2/TRBV6-3
j_call: TRBJ2-7
d_call: NA
cdr3_aa: ASSLTGNSYEQY

v_call: TRBV5-5
j_call: TRBJ2-1
d_call: TRBD2
cdr3_aa: ASSRGLAGPEQF

v_call: TRBV29-1
j_call: TRBJ2-6
d_call: NA
cdr3_aa: SVPGAGANVLT

v_call: TRBV4-3
j_call: TRBJ2-3
d_call: TRBD1
cdr3_aa: ASSQQRQGTDTQY

v_call: TRBV7-2
j_call: TRBJ2-3
d_call: NA
cdr3_aa: ASSWGLKSTQY

v_call: TRBV20-1
j_call: TRBJ2-3
d_call: TRBD2
cdr3_aa: SGASGGSDTQY

v_call: TRBV7-8
j_call: TRBJ2-4
d_call: NA
cdr3_aa: ATDGGNLAKNIQY

v_call: TRBV5-1
j_call: TRBJ2-1
d_call: TRBD2
cdr3_aa: ASSLGPAGGYNEQF

v_call: TRBV15
j_call: TRBJ2-1
d_call: NA
cdr3_aa: ATSWSPSNEQF

v_call: TRBV12-3/TRBV12-4
j_call: TRBJ2-1
d_call: NA
cdr3_aa: ASSLRGRNEQF

v_call: TRBV6-5
j_call: TRBJ1-1
d_call: NA
cdr3_aa: ASSPGSGTTEAF

v_call: TRBV6-6
j_call: TRBJ2-7
d_call: TRBD1
cdr3_aa: ASSFASGGKSEQY

v_call: TRBV5-1
j_call: TRBJ1-4
d_call: NA
cdr3_aa: ASSPEFGDEKLF

v_call: TRBV5-6
j_call: TRBJ2-7
d_call: NA
cdr3_aa: ASSLVRRGSAYEQY

v_call: TRBV20-1
j_call: TRBJ2-3
d_call: TRBD2
cdr3_aa: SAEAGGATDTQY

v_call: TRBV20-1
j_call: TRBJ2-7
d_call: NA
cdr3_aa: SAGKSSYEQY

v_call: TRBV9
j_call: TRBJ1-1
d_call: TRBD1
cdr3_aa: ASSRQGTPTWEAF